This T cell receptor beta chain was sequenced for a study of patients and donors after allogeneic stem cell transplantation (dated by TCRdb to about 2020). Receptor amplification or capture employed RT-PCR. Data came from a NextSeq 550. The raw public data were reprocessed by TCRdb itself: fastp quality trimming at Q25, MiXCR clonotype calling, in-frame beta chains only. Rows are combined by CDR3 protein, so each entry shows the most common genes and DNA. A total of a few hundred thousand distinct CDR3 sequences appear in this sample, roughly 38% of them only once. Roughly 12% of the sample is held by the ten biggest clonotypes. As concerns this clonotype: This clone's antigen is unknown. Base quality data are lacking; no much larger clone is found one base away.

The CDR3 runs 14 amino acids, cysteine and phenylalanine included. Only the CDR3 portion is preserved as DNA: 42 bases, with reading frame beginning at the first base. Based on the germline V gene (reference sequence), the CDR1 and CDR2 sequences are SEHNR and FQNEAQ. Clipping removes 1 base from V and 8 bases from J, with 7 as the unmatched junction base count. This TCR derives from a human donor who was either an allogeneic HSCT recipient or a stem cell or donor lymphocyte infusion donor (not recorded which). It is not recorded whose cells these are; they may come from a transplant donor. Recombination connected TRBV7-9 to TRBJ1-2, with 7 middle bases fitting TRBD1. Material: blood, either unsorted or a sorted T cell fraction (not recorded which). The DNA is as follows: TGTGCCAGCAGCTTAGTCGGCGACAGGGAGGGCTACACCTTC. This codes for CASSLVGDREGYTF. The entire variable domain, with the stretches around the CDR3 drawn from the reference TRBV7-9 and TRBJ1-2 proteins, is DTGVSQNPRHKITKRGQNVTFRCDPISEHNRLYWYRQTLGQGPEFLTYFQNEAQLEKSRLLSDRFSAERPKGSFSTLEIQRTEQGDSAMYLCASSLVGDREGYTFGSGTRLTVV.